This TCR beta chain appears in the sequencing data of a study of T cell responses to AZD1222 COVID-19 vaccine. Germline V gene lookup returns CDR1 MDHEN and CDR2 SYDVKM. The V gene lost 6 bases and the J gene lost 9 bases, with 24 bases spanning the gap. The CDR3 loop spans 16 amino acids. Clones were read by immunoSEQ multiplex PCR, and TCRdb kept only the in-frame ones, dropping some. The sample holds 150,000 or so clones, around nine tenths seen once. The input for sequencing was peripheral blood, taken on day 0 of AZD1222 vaccination. This rearrangement joins TRBV28 to TRBJ2-1; D is uncertain. This clonotype was obtained from an adult in good health. CDR3 in amino acids: CASSPLSNLVNSEQFF. The CDR3 coding sequence is TGTGCCAGCAGCCCTCTCTCCAACCTCGTAAATTCTGAGCAGTTCTTC.